The 17 T cell receptor beta chains in this list originate from one sample, sequenced in a study of beta chain features in type 1 diabetes. Study observations and caveats: In every one of the four CD4+ subsets, TCRB CDR3s were moderately but significantly shorter in Type 1 diabetes patients.

The authors reverse transcribed all of the isolated RNA, so sequencing captured expressed TCRB transcripts. Data came from immunoSEQ multiplex PCR; TCRdb stores just in-frame clones and leaves some out. Of some 290,000 clones in the sample, more than 13% are singletons; the top ten hold 0.015% to 0.02%. Antigen specificity for these receptors is unknown. The specimen was naive CD4+ T cells from blood. The receptors shown here come from a man aged 25-45 years with type 1 diabetes.

This clone occurred a few times. The V call is TRBV28, the J call TRBJ2-7, with 11 bases identical to TRBD2. V lost 4 bases and J lost 3; bases outside the gene matches: 2. The V gene's germline CDR1 is MDHEN and CDR2 SYDVKM. This CDR3 comprises 14 residues. CDR3 DNA sequence: TGTGCCAGCAGTTCTGGGACTAGCGGCTACGAGCAGTACTTC. Its translation: CASSSGTSGYEQYF.

On this clone: The germline gene is not matched at one end of the junction; a read error may be the cause. CDR3 loop: CASTLAGLNTQYF. CDR3 in DNA: TGTGCCAGCACCTTAGCGGGACTAAATACGCAGTATTTT. The chain employs TRBV7-9 and TRBJ2-3; 8 bases fit TRBD2. CDR3 length equals 13 residues. The V gene's germline CDR1 is SEHNR and CDR2 FQNEAQ (reference sequence).

This sequence joins TRBV9 and TRBJ1-3, with D unresolved. The CDR3 covers 15 residues. V dropped 5 bases and J dropped 2 bases, with 14 bases sitting between them. Germline assignment: CDR1 SGDLS and CDR2 YYNGEE. The CDR3 DNA is TGTGCCAGCAGTATCGGAGGGTTGGCTGGAAACACCATATATTTT. Translated: CASSIGGLAGNTIYF. Drawing the rest from reference TRBV9 and TRBJ1-3, the complete variable domain is DSGVTQTPKHLITATGQRVTLRCSPRSGDLSVYWYQQSLDQGLQFLIQYYNGEERAKGNILERFSAQQFPDLHSELNLSSLELGDSALYFCASSIGGLAGNTIYFGEGSWLTVV.

This clone showed up just a few times. This chain joins TRBV2 and TRBJ2-7; 8 bases line up with TRBD2. The CDR3 extends over 15 amino acids. The germline V gene encodes CDR1 SNHLY and CDR2 FYNNEI. The V segment lost 1 base and the J segment 4 bases; nucleotides outside the gene matches: 6. The CDR3, as DNA: TGTGCCAGCAGTGAAGACAGCGGGAGTGTGTACGAGCAGTACTTC. It encodes CASSEDSGSVYEQYF. Full variable domain (rest looked up from reference TRBV2 and TRBJ2-7): EPEVTQTPSHQVTQMGQEVILRCVPISNHLYFYWYRQILGQKVEFLVSFYNNEISEKSEIFDDQFSVERPDGSNFTLKIRSTKLEDSAMYFCASSEDSGSVYEQYFGPGTRLTVT.

The genes are TRBV9 and TRBJ2-1; 8 bases fit TRBD2. V was pared by 4 bases and J by 6 bases, with 18 bases of the junction left unmatched. Germline assignment: CDR1 SGDLS and CDR2 YYNGEE. CDR3 length: 18 amino acids. DNA for the CDR3: TGTGCCAGCAGCCCCCAGGACAATCGGGAGGGCCAGGGCAATGAGCAGTTCTTC. Amino acids: CASSPQDNREGQGNEQFF.

The chain is built from TRBV10-3 and TRBJ2-7, with 9 bases aligning to TRBD1. Germline CDR1 reads ENHRY; CDR2 reads SYGVKD. V dropped 10 bases and J dropped 5; count of bases not matched to a gene: 12. The CDR3 consists of 14 residues. CDR3 residues: CATDNRDRDNEQYF. The CDR3 DNA is TGTGCCACCGACAACCGGGACAGGGATAACGAGCAGTACTTC.

The chain's CDR3 is CSVPGGAWGYTF. The CDR3 region has the DNA TGCAGCGTTCCAGGGGGCGCTTGGGGCTACACCTTC. V and J are TRBV29-1 and TRBJ1-2; TRBD1 matches 8 bases. The CDR3 sequence is 12 residues long. Unmatched junction bases numbered 7, after V lost 5 bases and J lost 8 bases. Germline loops: CDR1 SQVTM, CDR2 ANQGSEA.

The chain couples TRBV11-2 to TRBJ2-1; possibly TRBD2 for D (6 bases). The CDR3 covers 14 residues. The V and J ends lost 5 bases and 8 bases respectively, with 16 bases between them. Per germline, CDR1 SGHAT and CDR2 FQNNGV. The CDR3 protein is CASSPTGGSHEQFF. DNA for the CDR3: TGTGCCAGCAGCCCTACTGGGGGGTCCCATGAGCAGTTCTTC.

This clone has only a few counts. The chain has TRBV5-1 and TRBJ2-2; D may be TRBD2 (5 bases). Trimming removed 3 bases at V and 2 bases at J, with 14 bases between. CDR3 length: 16 residues. Germline values: CDR1 SGHRS, CDR2 YFSETQ. CDR3 bases: TGCGCCAGCAGCTCGGAAAGCGGTATTAACACCGGGGAGCTGTTTTTT. It encodes CASSSESGINTGELFF. The complete variable domain, with remaining parts taken from reference TRBV5-1 and TRBJ2-2, reads KAGVTQTPRYLIKTRGQQVTLSCSPISGHRSVSWYQQTPGQGLQFLFEYFSETQRNKGNFPGRFSGRQFSNSRSEMNVSTLELGDSALYLCASSSESGINTGELFFGEGSRLTVL.

This clone was observed a few times. The CDR3: CASSSGWDRDYEQYF. The CDR3 region has the DNA TGTGCCAGTAGCTCCGGCTGGGACAGGGACTACGAGCAGTACTTC. The J gene is TRBJ2-7, the V gene TRBV19; 9 bases map to TRBD1. The CDR3 consists of 15 residues. CDR1 is LNHDA and CDR2 is SQIVND in the germline V gene (reference sequence). Trimming at V came to 6 bases and at J to 3 bases, leaving 9 bases not matched to a gene.

This chain links TRBV28 with TRBJ2-1; D gene ambiguous. This CDR3 has 11 amino acids. Between the trimmed V and J ends, which lost 4 bases and 4 bases, there was a span of 2 bases. From germline, CDR1 is MDHEN and CDR2 SYDVKM. DNA for the CDR3: TGTGCCAGCAGTTCATACAATGAGCAGTTCTTC. This gives the protein CASSSYNEQFF.

The chain couples TRBV9 to TRBJ2-2; 7 nucleotides match TRBD2. Looked up from germline, CDR1 is SGDLS and CDR2 is YYNGEE. V lost 2 bases to trimming and J lost 6 bases; unmatched junction nucleotides: 4. The CDR3 runs 14 residues. The CDR3 DNA is TGTGCCAGCAGCGTTGGCGGGAGTGCCGGGGAGCTGTTTTTT. Its protein product is CASSVGGSAGELFF.

The rearrangement uses TRBV18 and TRBJ2-7; 10 bases agree with TRBD1. This CDR3 spans 16 amino acids. After removal of 2 bases from V and 4 bases from J, the junction contained 8 bases not matched to a gene. The V gene's germline CDR1 is KGHSH and CDR2 LQKENI. CDR3: CASSPNVPGQGYEQYF. The CDR3 region has the DNA TGTGCCAGCTCACCAAATGTCCCGGGACAGGGGTACGAGCAGTACTTC.

The table lists this clone with a few counts. The chain carries TRBV27 and TRBJ1-5, with D possibly TRBD1 on 5 matching bases. This CDR3 is built from 15 residues. The germline gives CDR1 MNHEY, CDR2 SMNVEV (reference sequence). The ends were cut back, 4 bases at V and 6 bases at J, with 16 bases in the middle. Here the CDR3 DNA reads TGTGCCAGCAGTTCCCTCGCCGCGGGGACTCAGCCCCAGCATTTT. Translated: CASSSLAAGTQPQHF.

This clone has more than one count but fewer than ten. The genes are TRBV5-1 and TRBJ2-1; D is unresolved. The CDR3 consists of 16 residues. Germline CDR1 reads SGHRS; CDR2 reads YFSETQ. Trimming shortened V by 0 bases and J by 0 bases, and 10 bases separated the two germline ends. CDR3 in amino acids: CASSLGGATSYNEQFF. For the CDR3, the DNA is TGCGCCAGCAGCTTGGGTGGAGCGACCTCCTACAATGAGCAGTTCTTC.

This clone was recorded a few times. The chain is built from TRBV9 and TRBJ2-3; D gene unclear. This CDR3 contains 13 residues. CDR1 and CDR2 (germline): SGDLS, YYNGEE. Between the trimmed V and J ends, which lost 0 bases and 4 bases, there was a span of 6 bases. CDR3 sequence reads: CASSVGVPDTQYF. DNA for the CDR3: TGTGCCAGCAGCGTAGGAGTTCCAGATACGCAGTATTTT.

This clone was seen a few times. V usage is TRBV28 and J usage is TRBJ1-5; 9 nucleotides align to TRBD1. V dropped 7 bases and J dropped 6; count of bases not matched to a gene: 1. The CDR3 covers 12 residues. Germline V lookup: CDR1 MDHEN, CDR2 SYDVKM. This CDR3 is CASNRGPQPQHF. In DNA, the CDR3 is TGTGCCAGCAACAGGGGGCCTCAGCCCCAGCATTTT. Full variable domain (rest looked up from reference TRBV28 and TRBJ1-5): DVKVTQSSRYLVKRTGEKVFLECVQDMDHENMFWYRQDPGLGLRLIYFSYDVKMKEKGDIPEGYSVSREKKERFSLILESASTNQTSMYLCASNRGPQPQHFGDGTRLSIL.